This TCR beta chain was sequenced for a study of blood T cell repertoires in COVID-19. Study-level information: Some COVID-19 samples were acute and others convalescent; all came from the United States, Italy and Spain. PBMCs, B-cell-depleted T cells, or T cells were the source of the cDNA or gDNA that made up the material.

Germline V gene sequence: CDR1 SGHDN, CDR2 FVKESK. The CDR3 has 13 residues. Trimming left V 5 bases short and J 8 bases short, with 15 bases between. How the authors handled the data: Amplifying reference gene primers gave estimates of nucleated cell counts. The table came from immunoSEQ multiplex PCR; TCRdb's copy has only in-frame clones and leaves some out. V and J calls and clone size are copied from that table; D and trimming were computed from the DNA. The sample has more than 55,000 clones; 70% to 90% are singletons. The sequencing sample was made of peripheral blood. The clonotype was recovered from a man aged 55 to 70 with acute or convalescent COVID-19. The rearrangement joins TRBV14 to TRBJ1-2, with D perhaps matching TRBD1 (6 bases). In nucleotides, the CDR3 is TGTGCCAGCAGCTTTCGACCAGGGACAGGCTACACCTTC. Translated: CASSFRPGTGYTF.